A single sample is the source of the 14 T cell receptor beta chains below, sequenced in a study of PD-1 blockade in mismatch repair-deficient tumors listed by TCRdb under 2017. The library was obtained by the immunoSEQ multiplex PCR assay. The immuneACCESS repertoire file appears here via TCRdb, limited to in-frame rearrangements. These files lack a portion of the clones; in checked studies, under half of the deficit traces to unresolved V genes, and the cause of the others is not known. The sample has tens of thousands of clones on record, around 80% of them singletons. In total, the top ten clones hold around 3.4% of the sample. The sequencing here drew on peripheral blood, taken 4 weeks after starting pembrolizumab. These receptors all stem from an adult with mismatch repair-deficient cancer.

The chain joins TRBV6-6 to TRBJ1-2; D possibly corresponds to TRBD1 (6 bases). From germline, CDR1 is MNHNY and CDR2 SVGAGI (reference sequence). Between the trimmed V and J ends, which lost 0 bases and 6 bases, there was a span of 14 bases. The CDR3 runs to 15 residues. The CDR3 region is CASSYSLEGGDGYTF. CDR3 in DNA: TGTGCCAGCAGTTACTCGTTGGAAGGGGGAGATGGCTACACCTTC.

The J gene is TRBJ2-1, the V gene TRBV29-1, with D possibly being TRBD2 (5 bases). Looked up from germline, CDR1 is SQVTM and CDR2 is ANQGSEA. V was clipped by 7 bases and J by 0 bases, with 13 bases between them. This CDR3 spans 14 amino acids. The CDR3 loop is CSASLGDSYNEQFF. Here the CDR3 DNA reads TGCAGCGCTAGCCTCGGCGACTCCTACAATGAGCAGTTCTTC.

The rearrangement links TRBV10-3 to TRBJ2-2; weak D call: TRBD2 (6 bases). The germline gives CDR1 ENHRY, CDR2 SYGVKD. The V end lost 6 bases, the J end lost 0 bases, and 11 bases lay between the germline ends. The CDR3 contains 15 residues. CDR3 nucleotides: TGTGCCATCAGAGAATCGGGAGCGAACACCGGGGAGCTGTTTTTT. It translates to CAIRESGANTGELFF.

J is TRBJ1-1 and V is TRBV7-8; 10 bases are shared with TRBD1. CDR1 and CDR2 from the germline V gene are SGHVS and FQNEAQ. This CDR3 contains 15 residues. V shed 1 base, J shed 6 bases, and the junction held 5 bases outside the gene matches. The DNA for the CDR3 is TGTGCCAGCAGCTTAGAAGCCGGGACAGGGGCTGAAGCTTTCTTT. Encoded protein: CASSLEAGTGAEAFF.

The V and J genes are TRBV5-1 and TRBJ1-2; D is perhaps TRBD1 (6 bases). Germline V gives CDR1 SGHRS, CDR2 YFSETQ. Trimming took off 0 bases at V and 1 base at J, with 10 bases between the two ends. CDR3 length equals 15 residues. The chain's CDR3 is CASSLAAGDNYGYTF. The CDR3, as DNA: TGCGCCAGCAGCTTGGCAGCAGGGGATAACTATGGCTACACCTTC.

The CDR3 here is CASSPRQGTGELFF. The CDR3, as DNA: TGTGCCAGCAGCCCCCGACAGGGAACCGGGGAGCTGTTTTTT. The V gene is TRBV7-2, the J gene TRBJ2-2; 7 bases map to TRBD1. Looked up from germline, CDR1 is SGHTA and CDR2 is FQGNSA. V lost 5 bases, J lost 5 bases, and 5 bases stayed unmatched. The CDR3 is 14 residues long.

The chain recombines TRBV2 with TRBJ2-5; D might be TRBD1 or TRBD2, each matching 5 bases. CDR3 size: 13 residues. V lost 7 bases and J 2 bases, leaving 11 bases between the germline ends. In germline, CDR1 is SNHLY, CDR2 FYNNEI. This CDR3 reads CASMRDVQETQYF. In nucleotides, the CDR3 is TGTGCCAGCATGAGGGACGTACAAGAGACCCAGTACTTC.

This clone was found a few times. The chain combines TRBV11-3 with TRBJ2-1; 7 bases are shared with TRBD2. CDR1 SGHNT and CDR2 YENEEA come from the germline V gene. The CDR3 contains 14 residues. The V segment lost 3 bases and the J segment 6 bases; nucleotides outside the gene matches: 5. CDR3 DNA sequence: TGTGCCAGCAGCTTCTCCGGACTAGTCAATGAGCAGTTCTTC. Protein: CASSFSGLVNEQFF.

CDR3 DNA sequence: TGTGCCAGCAGCGTAAGCCCTGCGGGAGACTACGAGCAGTACTTC. It yields the protein CASSVSPAGDYEQYF. The chain employs TRBV9 and TRBJ2-7, with 7 bases identical to TRBD2. Germline CDR1 and CDR2: SGDLS and YYNGEE. V lost 1 base, J lost 3 bases, and 7 bases stayed unmatched. The CDR3 is made up of 15 amino acids.

V usage is TRBV27 and J usage is TRBJ2-6, with D perhaps TRBD1 (6 bases). Germline CDR1 and CDR2: MNHEY and SMNVEV (reference sequence). Trimming took 4 bases from V and 2 from J, leaving 12 bases between them. The CDR3 contains 16 residues. The CDR3 here is CASSSYRATGANVLTF. The DNA for the CDR3 is TGTGCCAGCAGTTCCTACAGGGCAACTGGGGCCAACGTCCTGACTTTC.

The CDR3 sequence: CASSLDQGENTEAFF. CDR3 DNA sequence: TGCGCCAGCAGCTTGGATCAGGGAGAGAACACTGAAGCTTTCTTT. The chain combines TRBV5-1 with TRBJ1-1; perhaps TRBD1 as D (5 bases). The CDR3 length is 15 residues. The V and J ends lost 0 bases and 1 base respectively, with 10 bases between them. Germline V gene data show CDR1 as SGHRS and CDR2 as YFSETQ.

The CDR3 here is CASSLLFGPYEQYF. The CDR3 nucleotides are TGTGCCAGCAGCCTCCTATTCGGCCCGTACGAGCAGTACTTC. V and J are TRBV11-3 and TRBJ2-7; D is uncertain. The CDR3 is 14 amino acids. Trimming removed 5 bases from V and 4 bases from J, with 15 bases in between. From germline, CDR1 is SGHNT and CDR2 YENEEA. Supplemented by reference TRBV11-3 and TRBJ2-7, the full variable domain reads EAGVVQSPRYKIIEKKQPVAFWCNPISGHNTLYWYLQNLGQGPELLIRYENEEAVDDSQLPKDRFSAERLKGVDSTLKIQPAELGDSAVYLCASSLLFGPYEQYFGPGTRLTVT.

The chain couples TRBV9 to TRBJ1-2; no firm D call. V was shortened by 3 bases and J by 6 bases, with 12 bases between the two germline ends. CDR3 size: 13 residues. CDR1 is SGDLS, CDR2 YYNGEE, per germline. CDR3 nucleotide sequence: TGTGCCAGCAGCGGGGTAGAATGGAATGGCTACACCTTC. As protein: CASSGVEWNGYTF.

This clone was found once. The chain joins TRBV7-8 to TRBJ2-3; 8 nucleotides agree with TRBD2. CDR1 is SGHVS and CDR2 is FQNEAQ in the germline V gene. The CDR3 extends over 16 amino acids. V was pared by 2 bases and J by 4 bases, with 8 bases of the junction left unmatched. CDR3 bases: TGTGCCAGCAGCTTACCAAGCGGGAGCTTCGCAGATACGCAGTATTTT. It is translated as CASSLPSGSFADTQYF.